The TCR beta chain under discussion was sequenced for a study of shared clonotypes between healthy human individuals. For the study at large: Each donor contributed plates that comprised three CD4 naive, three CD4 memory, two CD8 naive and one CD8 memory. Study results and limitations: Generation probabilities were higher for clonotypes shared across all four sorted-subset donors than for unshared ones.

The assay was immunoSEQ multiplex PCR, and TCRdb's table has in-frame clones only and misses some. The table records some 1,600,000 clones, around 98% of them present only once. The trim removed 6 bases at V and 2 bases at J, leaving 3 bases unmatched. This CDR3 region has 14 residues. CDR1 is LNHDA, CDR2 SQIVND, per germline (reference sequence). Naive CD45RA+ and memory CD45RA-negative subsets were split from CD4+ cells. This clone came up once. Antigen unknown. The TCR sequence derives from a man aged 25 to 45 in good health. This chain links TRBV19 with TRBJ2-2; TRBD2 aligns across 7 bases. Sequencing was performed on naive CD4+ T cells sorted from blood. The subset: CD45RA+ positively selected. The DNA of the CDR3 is TGTGCCAGTAGCGTGGGACTAAACACCGGGGAGCTGTTTTTT. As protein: CASSVGLNTGELFF.